The next 29 T cell receptor beta chains were all read from a single sample in a study of T cells in Graves' hyperthyroidism and ophthalmopathy. Amplification targeted TCR beta CDR3 regions from RNA transcripts. Initially, a first-round RT-PCR of the TCR CDR3 employed the HTBI primer set. TCRdb called the multiplex PCR reads again in MiXCR, with one record for every CDR3 protein. The table has some 600,000 distinct CDR3 sequences, about 15% seen once. The sequenced sample consisted of blood. These receptors were collected from a woman younger than 45 with Graves' hyperthyroidism that later progressed to Graves' ophthalmopathy.

This clonotype has a handful of counts. V is TRBV28 and J is TRBJ2-2; 7 nucleotides agree with TRBD2. Trimming removed 2 bases from V and 6 bases from J; junction bases left unmatched: 9. The CDR3 totals 16 residues. CDR1 is MDHEN, CDR2 SYDVKM, per germline. In nucleotides, the CDR3 is TGTGCCAGCAGTTTAGTCACGGGAGGATACCCCGGGGAGCTGTTTTTT. Protein sequence: CASSLVTGGYPGELFF.

The genes are TRBV19 and TRBJ1-1, with D perhaps TRBD1 (5 bases). The CDR3 covers 15 residues. Trimming pared 4 bases from V and 3 bases from J, leaving 15 bases between. CDR1 is LNHDA, CDR2 SQIVND, per germline (reference sequence). The CDR3: CASSTTGAADTEAFF. The DNA of the CDR3 is TGTGCCAGTAGTACCACCGGGGCTGCGGACACTGAAGCTTTCTTT.

The J gene is TRBJ2-3, the V gene TRBV4-2, with 7 bases identical to TRBD2. The J segment lost 2 bases and the V segment lost 1 base, leaving 6 bases of the junction unmatched. Germline assignment: CDR1 LGHNA and CDR2 YNFKEQ. The CDR3 sequence is 16 residues long. In nucleotides, the CDR3 is TGTGCCAGCAGCCAAGGTACAGCGGGACCCACAGATACGCAGTATTTT. Amino acid sequence: CASSQGTAGPTDTQYF.

This clonotype appeared many times. The CDR3 DNA reads as TGCAGTGCCCTCGAACCCACAGGGGGCCTGAGCTACGAGCAGTACTTC. Translating it yields CSALEPTGGLSYEQYF. The chain uses TRBV20-1 and TRBJ2-7, with 9 bases lining up with TRBD1. Germline V gene sequence: CDR1 DFQATT, CDR2 SNEGSKA (reference sequence). This CDR3 spans 16 amino acids. The trim removed 6 bases at V and 3 bases at J, leaving 15 bases unmatched.

In this sample, this clonotype turned up many times. The genes are TRBV6-1 and TRBJ2-1; unclear D gene. The CDR3 runs 16 residues. Trimming shortened V by 7 bases and J by 7 bases, and 23 bases separated the two germline ends. Germline V gene sequence: CDR1 MNHNS, CDR2 SASEGT. The DNA of the CDR3 is TGTGCCAGCACCCTCCGGGCGGTGAACGGCTTTAATGAGCAGTTCTTC. Protein product: CASTLRAVNGFNEQFF.

This clonotype was observed at least ten times. The V call is TRBV2, the J call TRBJ2-7, with 7 bases aligning to TRBD2. The CDR3 totals 16 residues. Per the germline V gene, CDR1 is SNHLY and CDR2 is FYNNEI. J gave up 3 bases and V 3 bases, and 11 bases lay outside the gene matches. The CDR3 coding sequence is TGTGCCAGCAGTGAGATCACTAGCGAGACATTCTACGAGCAGTACTTC. Its translation: CASSEITSETFYEQYF.

This clonotype has at least ten counts. The CDR3 sequence: CASGQGKNTEAFF. CDR3 DNA sequence: TGTGCCAGCGGCCAGGGAAAGAACACTGAAGCTTTCTTT. The chain links TRBV27 to TRBJ1-1; maybe TRBD1 (5 bases). The V gene's germline CDR1 is MNHEY and CDR2 SMNVEV (reference sequence). The CDR3 has 13 amino acids. V was shortened by 8 bases and J by 1 base, with 11 bases between the two germline ends.

This chain joins TRBV6-2 or TRBV6-3 and TRBJ2-6; TRBD1 agrees at 7 bases. The V gene end was trimmed by 8 bases and the J gene end by 3 bases; junction bases not matched to a gene: 7. Germline V lookup: CDR1 MNHEY, CDR2 SVGEGT. The CDR3 runs to 15 residues. CDR3 DNA: TGTGCCAGCTCCACCGACAGGGTTGGGGCCAACGTCCTGACTTTC. Translated, it gives CASSTDRVGANVLTF.

This chain joins TRBV6-1 and TRBJ2-3, with 7 bases lining up with TRBD1. This CDR3 is 13 amino acids long. CDR1 and CDR2 (germline): MNHNS, SASEGT. The J segment lost 6 bases and the V segment lost 6 bases, leaving 6 bases of the junction unmatched. This CDR3 is CASSQGQVDTQYF. DNA for the CDR3: TGTGCCAGCAGCCAAGGACAGGTCGATACGCAGTATTTT.

This clonotype came up many times. Here the CDR3 reads CASNGHPTDTQYF. Written as DNA, the CDR3 is TGTGCCAGCAATGGCCATCCGACAGATACGCAGTATTTT. V gene TRBV2 combines with J gene TRBJ2-3; no clear D gene. There are 13 residues in the CDR3. V was cut by 7 bases and J by 3 bases, with 11 bases left in between. Germline CDR1 reads SNHLY; CDR2 reads FYNNEI.

This clonotype was detected a few times. A read error may account for a junction end that differs from germline. The chain uses TRBV5-1 and TRBJ1-5; possibly TRBD1 for D (6 bases). CDR1 is SGHRS and CDR2 is YFSETQ in the germline V gene. The CDR3 loop spans 13 amino acids. Written as DNA, the CDR3 is TGCGCCGGCAGGACAGATGACAATCAGCCCCAGCATTTT. It translates to CAGRTDDNQPQHF.

At least ten counts were recorded for this clonotype. This sequence joins TRBV27 and TRBJ2-1; D unresolved. Deletions cut 5 bases from V and 7 bases from J, with 9 bases between. The CDR3 consists of 12 residues. The germline V gene encodes CDR1 MNHEY and CDR2 SMNVEV (reference sequence). This CDR3 is CASSGFGNEQFF. CDR3 in DNA: TGTGCCAGCAGTGGGTTCGGGAATGAGCAGTTCTTC.

The CDR3 nucleotides read TGTGCCAGCAGCTTGGGCTCTGGGGGGGGGAGCTCCTACGAGCAGTACTTC. Amino acid sequence: CASSLGSGGGSSYEQYF. The chain carries TRBV5-4 and TRBJ2-7; 7 bases align to TRBD2. J lost 0 bases, V lost 0 bases, and 9 bases had no gene match. Germline values: CDR1 SGHNT, CDR2 YYREEE (reference sequence). The CDR3 totals 17 residues.

This clonotype was seen repeatedly, ten times or more. The gene calls are TRBV6-2 or TRBV6-3 and TRBJ1-2; a possible D gene is TRBD1 (5 bases). The germline gives CDR1 MNHEY, CDR2 SVGEGT. V lost 6 bases to trimming and J lost 2 bases, with 13 bases between them. The CDR3 sequence is 14 residues long. This CDR3 reads CASSHGTGNYGYTF. As DNA, the CDR3 is TGTGCCAGCAGCCATGGGACTGGAAACTATGGCTACACCTTC.

The chain joins TRBV5-1 to TRBJ1-6; D gene ambiguous. Trimming cost V 4 bases and J 8 bases, with 13 bases left between them. Per the germline V gene, CDR1 is SGHRS and CDR2 is YFSETQ. The CDR3 contains 14 residues. The CDR3 DNA follows: TGCGCCAGCAGCCCGGGAGGTGCCGATTCACCCCTCCACTTT. It translates to CASSPGGADSPLHF.

This clonotype was detected only a few times. This chain links TRBV20-1 with TRBJ2-7; the D is unclear. Deletions cut 2 bases from V and 3 bases from J, with 14 bases between. Germline V gene sequence: CDR1 DFQATT, CDR2 SNEGSKA (reference sequence). The CDR3 runs to 14 residues. The DNA for the CDR3 is TGCAGTGCTAGAAGTTTCACCGATAACTACGAGCAGTACTTC. Residues: CSARSFTDNYEQYF.

This clonotype has a count of ten or more. V usage is TRBV20-1 and J usage is TRBJ1-5; D uncertain. CDR1 and CDR2 from the germline V gene are DFQATT and SNEGSKA (reference sequence). This CDR3 has 14 amino acids. V was trimmed by 0 bases and J by 3 bases, leaving 9 bases between them. CDR3: CSARESSVNQPQHF. In DNA, the CDR3 is TGCAGTGCTAGAGAGTCGTCAGTCAATCAGCCCCAGCATTTT.

About this clonotype itself: Germline is not matched at one junction end, which may reflect a read error. This chain joins TRBV24-1 and TRBJ2-1; maybe TRBD1 (6 bases). Germline V gene data show CDR1 as KGHDR and CDR2 as SFDVKD. This CDR3 contains 16 residues. CDR3 sequence: CATSDFRGGSYNEHFF. The CDR3, as DNA: TGTGCTACCAGTGATTTCAGGGGTGGATCCTACAATGAGCATTTCTTC.

This clonotype was seen many times. At one boundary the junction diverges from the germline segment, which might be a read error. This chain connects TRBV2 to TRBJ1-1, with 8 bases aligning to TRBD1. Germline lookup yields CDR1 SNHLY and CDR2 FYNNEI. This CDR3 comprises 13 residues. The CDR3 nucleotides read TGTGCCAGCAGTGGGACAGGGAACCCTGAAGCTTTCTTT. Translating gives CASSGTGNPEAFF.

This clonotype was counted many times. This sequence joins TRBV19 and TRBJ2-3, with 10 bases lining up with TRBD1. The CDR3 runs 16 residues. Trimming at V came to 6 bases and at J to 1 base, leaving 7 bases not matched to a gene. Germline CDR1 reads LNHDA; CDR2 reads SQIVND (reference sequence). This CDR3 reads CASSLTGTGGTDTQYF. The CDR3 DNA sequence: TGTGCCAGTAGCCTTACCGGGACAGGGGGCACAGATACGCAGTATTTT.

This clonotype was found many times. One end of the junction is discordant with germline, which a read error may explain. This rearrangement joins TRBV27 to TRBJ2-7, with D unclear. Germline V CDR1 and CDR2: MNHEY, SMNVEV (reference sequence). The CDR3 is 16 residues long. CDR3 coding DNA: TGTGCCAGCAGCTTATCTGGCCGGTTAAGCTCCTACGAGCAGTACTTC. This encodes CASSLSGRLSSYEQYF.

This clonotype was seen repeatedly, ten times or more. The rearrangement joins TRBV3-1 to TRBJ2-3, with D possibly being TRBD2 (6 bases). The V gene lost 4 bases and the J gene lost 7 bases, with 18 bases spanning the gap. CDR3 length: 15 amino acids. Germline V gene lookup returns CDR1 LGHDT and CDR2 YNNKEL (reference sequence). In DNA form, the CDR3 reads TGTGCCAGCAGCCCCCCGGGGGTGAAGGTTTATACGCAGTATTTT. This translates into CASSPPGVKVYTQYF.

In its sample, this clonotype was seen many times. V gene TRBV11-1 combines with J gene TRBJ2-1; TRBD2 matches at 10 bases. The CDR3 length is 22 residues. With V trimmed by 0 bases and J by 0 bases, 17 bases remained unmatched. Germline V gene sequence: CDR1 SGHAT, CDR2 FQDESV (reference sequence). The CDR3: CASSLAPSLASGSRSSYNEQFF. The CDR3 coding sequence is TGTGCCAGCAGCTTAGCCCCTAGTTTGGCTAGCGGGAGTCGTAGCTCCTACAATGAGCAGTTCTTC.

In the case of this clonotype: With a much larger clone just one base away, this may be a read error. The chain has TRBV29-1 and TRBJ1-1, with TRBD1 matching 9 bases. V trimming: 6 bases; J trimming: 1 base; junction bases outside the gene matches: 3. The germline V gene encodes CDR1 SQVTM and CDR2 ANQGSEA. There are 13 residues in the CDR3. The CDR3 DNA sequence: TGCAGCGTCAAGGGACAGGGGAACACTGAAGCTTTCTTT. It specifies CSVKGQGNTEAFF.

This clonotype was detected only a few times. An end of the junction differs from the germline gene, which may be a read error. The gene calls are TRBV18 and TRBJ2-1, with 12 bases fitting TRBD2. Germline V CDR1 and CDR2: KGHSH, LQKENI. The CDR3 length is 16 residues. Here the CDR3 DNA reads TGTGCCAGCTTACCACCTGTCCTAGCGGGAGGGATTGAGCAGTTCTTC. Encoded protein: CASLPPVLAGGIEQFF.

Ten or more counts support this clonotype. The genes are TRBV7-8 and TRBJ1-1, with TRBD1 matching over 8 bases. CDR3 length: 15 residues. The junction had 7 bases not matched to a gene; V was cut back by 5 bases and J by 2 bases. Germline CDR1 and CDR2: SGHVS and FQNEAQ. The CDR3 loop reads CASSAADRANTEAFF. The CDR3 region has the DNA TGTGCCAGCAGCGCCGCGGACAGGGCAAACACTGAAGCTTTCTTT.

The table lists this clonotype with many counts. The gene calls are TRBV6-2 or TRBV6-3 and TRBJ2-5; no clear D. The germline V and J ends were trimmed by 5 bases and 4 bases, with 8 bases remaining between them. CDR3 length: 12 residues. From germline, CDR1 is MNHEY and CDR2 SVGEGT. The CDR3 DNA reads TGTGCCAGCAGTCAAATACGAGAGACCCAGTACTTC. It is translated as CASSQIRETQYF.

This clonotype was observed at least ten times. The chain combines TRBV28 with TRBJ2-2, with 9 bases that match TRBD2. V was pared by 4 bases and J by 5 bases, with 17 bases of the junction left unmatched. The CDR3 loop spans 19 amino acids. The germline V gene encodes CDR1 MDHEN and CDR2 SYDVKM. The CDR3 DNA reads as TGTGCCAGCAGTTCGCCGGGACTAGCAGCCGCACCGGGGACCGGGGAGCTGTTTTTT. This sequence encodes CASSSPGLAAAPGTGELFF.

This clonotype has just a few counts. The gene calls are TRBV20-1 and TRBJ2-7, with 14 bases aligning to TRBD2. The germline gives CDR1 DFQATT, CDR2 SNEGSKA (reference sequence). V trimming: 5 bases; J trimming: 3 bases; junction bases outside the gene matches: 3. CDR3 length: 14 residues. DNA for the CDR3: TGCAGTGCTCTGGGACTAGCGGGAGACTACGAGCAGTACTTC. Protein sequence: CSALGLAGDYEQYF.